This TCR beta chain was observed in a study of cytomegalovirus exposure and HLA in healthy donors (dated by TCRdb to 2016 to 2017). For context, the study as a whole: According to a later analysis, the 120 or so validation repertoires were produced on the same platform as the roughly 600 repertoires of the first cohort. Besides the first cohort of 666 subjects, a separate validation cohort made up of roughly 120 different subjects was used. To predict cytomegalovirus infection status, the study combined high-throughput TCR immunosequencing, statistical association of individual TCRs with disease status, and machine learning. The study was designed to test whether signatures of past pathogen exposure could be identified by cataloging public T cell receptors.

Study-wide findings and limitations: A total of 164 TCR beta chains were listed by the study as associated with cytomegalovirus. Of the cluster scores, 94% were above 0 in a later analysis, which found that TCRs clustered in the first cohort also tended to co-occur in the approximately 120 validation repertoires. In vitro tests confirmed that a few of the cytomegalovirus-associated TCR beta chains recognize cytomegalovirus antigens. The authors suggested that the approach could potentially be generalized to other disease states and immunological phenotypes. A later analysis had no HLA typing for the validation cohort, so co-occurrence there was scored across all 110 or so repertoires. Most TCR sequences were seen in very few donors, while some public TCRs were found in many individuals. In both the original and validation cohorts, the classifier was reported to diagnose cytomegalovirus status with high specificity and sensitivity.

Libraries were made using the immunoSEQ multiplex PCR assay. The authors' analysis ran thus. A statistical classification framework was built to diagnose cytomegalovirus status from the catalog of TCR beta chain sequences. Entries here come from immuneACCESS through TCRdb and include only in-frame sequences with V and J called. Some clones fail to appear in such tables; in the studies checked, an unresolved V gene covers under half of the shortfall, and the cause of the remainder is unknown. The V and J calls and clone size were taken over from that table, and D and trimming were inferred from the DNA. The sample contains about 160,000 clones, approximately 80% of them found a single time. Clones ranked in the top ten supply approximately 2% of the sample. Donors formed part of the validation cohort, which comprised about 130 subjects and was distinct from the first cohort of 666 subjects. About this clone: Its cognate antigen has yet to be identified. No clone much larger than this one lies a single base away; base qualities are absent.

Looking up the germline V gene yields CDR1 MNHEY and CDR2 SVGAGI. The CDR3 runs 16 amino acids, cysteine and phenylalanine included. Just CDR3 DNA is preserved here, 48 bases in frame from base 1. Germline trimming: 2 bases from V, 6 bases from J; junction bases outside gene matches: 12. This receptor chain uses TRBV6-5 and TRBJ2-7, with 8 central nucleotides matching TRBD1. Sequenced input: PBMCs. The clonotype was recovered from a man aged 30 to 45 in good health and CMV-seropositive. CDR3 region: CASSYATGVSSLEQYF. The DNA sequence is TGTGCCAGCAGTTACGCGACAGGGGTCTCGTCGCTCGAGCAGTACTTC.